The rows below give T cell receptor beta chains drawn from one sample of a study of radiation and T cells in renal cell carcinoma. Only in-frame clones appear in the TCRdb table, and some are missing; sequencing was by immunoSEQ multiplex PCR. This repertoire shows approximately 150,000 clones, approximately 86% found once; its top ten account for 15% to 20%. The sequenced sample was blood, obtained from a patient whose treatment included radiotherapy and nephrectomy. The source is a woman aged 45-59 years with renal cell carcinoma. The CDR3 runs from the conserved cysteine through the conserved F or W. The order of the fields is V gene, clone size, D gene, J gene, CDR3 DNA, CDR3 protein. D genes are given only for firm matches. For some rows the clone size is stated as once, few or many, or as a class when expanded; others skip it.

TRBV18,few,.,TRBJ1-2,TGTGCCAGCTCATCAACCAGCTATGGCTACACCTTC,CASSSTSYGYTF
TRBV10-2,medium-sized,.,TRBJ1-4,TGCGCCAGCACGGGGCATCTTAATGAAAAACTGTTTTTT,CASTGHLNEKLFF
TRBV18,.,.,TRBJ1-2,TGTGCCAGCTCACTACCTCCAACGGGCTATGGCTACACCTTC,CASSLPPTGYGYTF
TRBV7-2,.,.,TRBJ2-4,TGTGCCAGCAGCTTAAGTACTCTAGCCAAAAACATTCAGTACTTC,CASSLSTLAKNIQYF
TRBV5-1,.,TRBD1,TRBJ1-1,TGCGCCAGCAGCTTAACAGGGGGAATGAACACTGAAGCTTTCTTT,CASSLTGGMNTEAFF
TRBV25-1,.,.,TRBJ1-2,TGTGCCAGCAAAGTCGAGGAATCTGGCTACACCTTC,CASKVEESGYTF
TRBV5-4,.,.,TRBJ2-1,TGTGCCAGCAGCTTATTCCAATCCGGGGAATTGTTCTTC,CASSLFQSGELFF
TRBV10-1,once,.,TRBJ1-4,TGCGCCAGCAGCAGGGGTCCAAATGAAAAACTGTTTTTT,CASSRGPNEKLFF
TRBV27,.,.,TRBJ1-4,TGTGCCAGCAGAGAATCATACCAACCAACTAATGAAAAACTGTTTTTT,CASRESYQPTNEKLFF
TRBV15,.,TRBD1,TRBJ2-7,TGTGCCACCAGCAGAGACAAAATTCCGGGACAGCGCTCCTACGAGCAGTACTTC,CATSRDKIPGQRSYEQYF
TRBV19,.,TRBD2,TRBJ2-3,TGTGCCAGTAGCTCACTACGGACTAGCGGTGGAGATACGCAGTATTTT,CASSSLRTSGGDTQYF
TRBV2,.,TRBD2,TRBJ2-1,TGTGCCAGCACCGCCGGACTAGAGGGCAATGAGCAGTTCTTC,CASTAGLEGNEQFF
TRBV6-5,.,.,TRBJ1-2,TGTGCCAGCAGACCTACACTAAACTATGGCTACACCTTC,CASRPTLNYGYTF
TRBV6-5,.,.,TRBJ2-3,TGTGCCAGCAGGGGGACCACAGATACGCAGTATTTT,CASRGTTDTQYF
TRBV14,.,.,TRBJ1-2,TGTGCCAGCAGCCAAGGGACACCAAGGGGAGGCTATGGCTACACCTTC,CASSQGTPRGGYGYTF
TRBV28,.,.,TRBJ1-2,TGTGCCAGCAGTTCTAGCAGCCTCTATGGCTACACCTTC,CASSSSSLYGYTF
TRBV5-4,.,.,TRBJ1-5,TGTGCCAGCAGCTTGGAGAGAAGGCAGCCCCAGCATTTT,CASSLERRQPQHF
TRBV5-5,.,TRBD1,TRBJ1-5,TGTGCCAGCAGCCCCAGGGGACAGGGCATGTATCAGCCCCAGCATTTT,CASSPRGQGMYQPQHF
TRBV7-6,.,TRBD2,TRBJ2-3,TGTGCCAGCAGCCCAGGGCGGACTAGCGGGGGGTTTGATACGCAGTATTTT,CASSPGRTSGGFDTQYF
TRBV7-2,.,.,TRBJ1-1,TGTGCCAGCAGCTTTACACTGTCGGACAGTCGGGCTTTCTTT,CASSFTLSDSRAFF
TRBV10-3,once,TRBD1,TRBJ1-6,TGTGCCATCAGTGAGCCGACAGGGGGTCGGGTTAATTCACCCCTCCACTTT,CAISEPTGGRVNSPLHF
TRBV6-5,.,TRBD1,TRBJ2-5,TGTGCCAGCAGTTACGTTTGGGACAGCCGCCAAGAGACCCAGTACTTC,CASSYVWDSRQETQYF
TRBV28,.,.,TRBJ1-1,TGTGCCAGTCTCGGGGGGGTTAACGCTGAAGCTTTCTTT,CASLGGVNAEAFF
TRBV5-5,.,TRBD1,TRBJ1-5,TGTGCCAGCAGCCACGGGACAGCGCCTGGTAATCAGCCCCAGCATTTT,CASSHGTAPGNQPQHF
TRBV28,.,TRBD1,TRBJ2-2,TGTGCCAGCAGACAACAAGGGGGCGTCATCGCCGGGGAGCTGTTTTTT,CASRQQGGVIAGELFF
TRBV7-6,few,.,TRBJ2-5,TGTGCCAGCAGCAAACAAGAGACCCAGTACTTC,CASSKQETQYF
TRBV18,.,.,TRBJ1-4,TGTGCCAGCTCACCGTCGCGGAGGGATGAAAAACTGTTTTTT,CASSPSRRDEKLFF
TRBV15,once,.,TRBJ2-3,TGTGCCACCAGCAGAGCGAGGGGTTCGGATACGCAGTATTTT,CATSRARGSDTQYF
TRBV6-5,once,.,TRBJ1-2,TGTGCCAGCAGCCCCCGACAGGATAACTATGGCTACACCTTC,CASSPRQDNYGYTF
TRBV7-2,once,.,TRBJ1-1,TGTGCCAGCAGCCTCCACTACGTCAGGACTGAAGCTTTCTTT,CASSLHYVRTEAFF
TRBV18,.,.,TRBJ1-1,TGTGCCAGCTCAGGGTCGAGAGGAACTGAAGCTTTCTTT,CASSGSRGTEAFF
TRBV18,many,.,TRBJ2-5,TGTGCCAGCTCACCCTCCGAGGGGGTCCAAGAGACCCAGTACTTC,CASSPSEGVQETQYF
TRBV5-1,once,TRBD1,TRBJ1-1,TGCGCCAGCAGCTTCGGGACAGGTATGAACACTGAAGCTTTCTTT,CASSFGTGMNTEAFF
TRBV7-2,.,TRBD2,TRBJ2-7,TGTGCCAGCAGCCCCCGGGGGGTCATAGACTACGAGCAGTACTTC,CASSPRGVIDYEQYF
TRBV5-5,.,TRBD1,TRBJ1-5,TGTGCCAGCAGCCCGGTGGGGACAGGGAGCAATCAGCCCCAGCATTTT,CASSPVGTGSNQPQHF
TRBV28,few,.,TRBJ1-5,TGTGCCAGCAGTTTGGGATCCCATAGCAATCAGCCCCAGCATTTT,CASSLGSHSNQPQHF
TRBV5-1,.,.,TRBJ2-7,TGCGCCAGCAGCGTGGGTCCTTCCTACGAGCAGTACTTC,CASSVGPSYEQYF
TRBV10-3,.,.,TRBJ2-2,TGTGCCATCAGTGAGTCCTGGGACCCGGGGACCGGGGAGCTGTTTTTT,CAISESWDPGTGELFF
TRBV2,.,.,TRBJ2-2,TGTGCCAGCGTTAGGACCGGGGAGCTGTTTTTT,CASVRTGELFF
TRBV11-2,.,TRBD2,TRBJ2-1,TGTGCCAGCAGCATCTATCTGACTAGCGGGGCAAACAATGAGCAGTTCTTC,CASSIYLTSGANNEQFF
TRBV5-1,.,TRBD2,TRBJ2-7,TGCGCCAGCAGCTTGGATGGGACTAGCGGCTACGAGCAGTACTTC,CASSLDGTSGYEQYF